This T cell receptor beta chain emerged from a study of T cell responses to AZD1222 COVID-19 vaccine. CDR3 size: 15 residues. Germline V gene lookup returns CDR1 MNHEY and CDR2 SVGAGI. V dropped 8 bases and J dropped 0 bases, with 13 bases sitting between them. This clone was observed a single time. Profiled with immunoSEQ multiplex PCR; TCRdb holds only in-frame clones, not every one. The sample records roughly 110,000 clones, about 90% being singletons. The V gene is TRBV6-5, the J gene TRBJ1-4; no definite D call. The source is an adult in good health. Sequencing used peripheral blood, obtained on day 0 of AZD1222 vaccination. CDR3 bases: TGTGCCAGCGCCAGTTCCGCTTCAACTAATGAAAAACTGTTTTTT. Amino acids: CASASSASTNEKLFF.